Shown below are 12 T cell receptor beta chains from a single sample sequenced in a study of blood T cell repertoires in COVID-19. Libraries were prepared by immunoSEQ multiplex PCR; TCRdb keeps only in-frame clonotypes and omits some of them. The data hold 400,000 to 450,000 clones, with around 89% observed a single time. The specimen sequenced was PBMCs or T cells enriched from blood (not recorded which). These receptors were obtained from a man aged 25-45 years who had recovered from COVID-19.

CDR3 nucleotides: TGTGCCAGCGGTCAGGGAAACACCGGGGAGCTGTTTTTT. This translates into CASGQGNTGELFF. The V gene is TRBV10-3, the J gene TRBJ2-2, with a possible D match to TRBD1 (5 bases). Germline loops: CDR1 ENHRY, CDR2 SYGVKD. The V end was cut by 10 bases, the J end by 2 bases, with 11 bases between. The CDR3 length is 13 residues.

This chain links TRBV2 with TRBJ2-3; unclear D gene. V was pared by 3 bases and J by 2 bases, with 12 bases between. This CDR3 contains 15 residues. Germline CDR1 is SNHLY and CDR2 is FYNNEI. The CDR3 nucleotides are TGTGCCAGCAGTGAGGGCACGGCGACCACAGATACGCAGTATTTT. Translation: CASSEGTATTDTQYF.

As regards this clone: The sample carries other DNA sequences with the same CDR3. The V gene is TRBV7-8, the J gene TRBJ1-2, with 7 bases matching TRBD1. The CDR3 is made up of 13 amino acids. Trimming at V came to 4 bases and at J to 2 bases, leaving 1 base not matched to a gene. Germline V CDR1 and CDR2: SGHVS, FQNEAQ. CDR3 region: CASSSGQNYGYTF. The CDR3 DNA is TGTGCCAGCAGCTCGGGACAGAACTATGGCTACACCTTC.

The genes are TRBV11-2 and TRBJ1-1, with 8 bases lining up with TRBD1. Looked up from germline, CDR1 is SGHAT and CDR2 is FQNNGV. V shed 8 bases and J 2 bases; nucleotides not matched to a gene: 7. The CDR3 contains 14 residues. CDR3 loop: CASRRTGPNTEAFF. The DNA of the CDR3 is TGTGCCAGCCGACGGACAGGGCCCAACACTGAAGCTTTCTTT.

The CDR3 DNA is TGTGCCAGCAGTGTAGCGGGAGGGAGGTACGAGCAGTACTTC. Translating it yields CASSVAGGRYEQYF. J is TRBJ2-7 and V is TRBV11-2, with 11 bases identical to TRBD2. V lost 6 bases to trimming and J lost 4 bases; unmatched junction nucleotides: 5. The V gene's germline CDR1 is SGHAT and CDR2 FQNNGV. This CDR3 spans 14 amino acids.

This clone was recorded only once. V is TRBV4-2 and J is TRBJ1-1; 8 positions match TRBD1. V was clipped by 0 bases and J by 5 bases; unmatched bases: 11. Germline CDR1 reads LGHNA; CDR2 reads YNFKEQ. The CDR3 is 17 residues long. The CDR3 loop reads CASSQEVVGRGHTEAFF. The CDR3 coding sequence is TGTGCCAGCAGCCAAGAGGTGGTAGGCAGGGGGCATACTGAAGCTTTCTTT.

The count of this clone is one. This CDR3 reads CSLETGGTEAFF. DNA for the CDR3: TGCAGCTTAGAGACAGGGGGCACTGAAGCTTTCTTT. The chain has TRBV29-1 and TRBJ1-1; 9 bases map to TRBD1. After removal of 8 bases from V and 4 bases from J, the junction contained 5 bases not matched to a gene. Per the germline V gene, CDR1 is SQVTM and CDR2 is ANQGSEA. The CDR3 contains 12 residues.

This rearrangement joins TRBV7-8 to TRBJ2-5; D might be TRBD2 (6 bases). This CDR3 contains 15 residues. Trimming pared 0 bases from V and 5 bases from J, leaving 13 bases between. Germline V gene sequence: CDR1 SGHVS, CDR2 FQNEAQ. The CDR3 DNA reads TGTGCCAGCAGCTTAGCCTCGCGGGAATGGGAGACCCAGTACTTC. This gives the protein CASSLASREWETQYF.

The table lists this clone with a count of one. V and J are TRBV7-9 and TRBJ2-7, with 9 bases that match TRBD2. Germline CDR1 is SEHNR and CDR2 is FQNEAQ (reference sequence). The CDR3 covers 16 residues. V lost 5 bases, J lost 4 bases, and 12 bases stayed unmatched. CDR3: CASSPRFSGSRYEQYF. In DNA form, the CDR3 reads TGTGCCAGCAGCCCACGCTTTAGCGGGAGTAGATACGAGCAGTACTTC.

The V call is TRBV7-9, the J call TRBJ1-2; D not resolved. The length of the CDR3 is 12 residues. The V end was cut by 5 bases, the J end by 7 bases, with 11 bases between. CDR1 and CDR2 (germline): SEHNR, FQNEAQ (reference sequence). CDR3 bases: TGTGCCAGCAGCCCCTCGGGGTTTGGCTACACCTTC. Translation: CASSPSGFGYTF.

The chain has TRBV27 and TRBJ1-2; TRBD1 matches 7 bases. Trimming removed 0 bases from V and 4 bases from J; junction bases left unmatched: 11. This CDR3 is 17 amino acids long. In germline, CDR1 is MNHEY, CDR2 SMNVEV (reference sequence). As DNA, the CDR3 is TGTGCCAGCAGTTTATCCCAAAGCCTAGGGGGCGCCTATGGCTACACCTTC. Residues: CASSLSQSLGGAYGYTF.

The chain combines TRBV2 with TRBJ2-4; the D gene is possibly TRBD2 (6 bases). Trimming took off 0 bases at V and 0 bases at J, with 12 bases between the two ends. CDR1 is SNHLY and CDR2 is FYNNEI in the germline V gene. The CDR3 sequence is 17 residues long. The CDR3 region is CASSEALGSLAKNIQYF. The CDR3 DNA reads as TGTGCCAGCAGTGAAGCGCTCGGGAGTCTAGCCAAAAACATTCAGTACTTC.